One and the same sample provided the 13 T cell receptor beta chains below, sequenced in a study of shared T cell receptors in the human thymus. The assay was immunoSEQ multiplex PCR, and TCRdb's table has in-frame clones only and misses some. The sample records approximately 400,000 clones, just under 95% being singletons. Source material: thymocytes. The receptors were sampled from a human donor.

V is TRBV7-8 and J is TRBJ2-7, with D possibly TRBD2 on 5 matching bases. CDR1 is SGHVS, CDR2 FQNEAQ, per germline. The CDR3 runs to 14 residues. The V end lost 2 bases, the J end lost 2 bases, and 10 bases lay between the germline ends. CDR3 DNA sequence: TGTGCCAGCAGCTTACAGGACTCCGCCTACGAGCAGTACTTC. Residues: CASSLQDSAYEQYF.

The chain carries TRBV28 and TRBJ2-6; 9 bases are a match to TRBD1. CDR1 and CDR2 from the germline V gene are MDHEN and SYDVKM. The CDR3 has 18 residues. Germline trimming cut 6 bases from V and 1 base from J; bases unmatched to any gene: 10. The CDR3: CASRREGQGKSGANVLTF. The CDR3 DNA reads TGTGCCAGCAGGAGGGAAGGACAGGGGAAATCTGGGGCCAACGTCCTGACTTTC.

V usage is TRBV5-1 and J usage is TRBJ1-1; 12 bases map to TRBD1. After removal of 4 bases from V and 5 bases from J, the junction contained 9 bases not matched to a gene. Germline values: CDR1 SGHRS, CDR2 YFSETQ. The CDR3 is 16 amino acids. CDR3: CASSGGTGGEGTEAFF. CDR3 sequence (DNA): TGCGCCAGCAGCGGGGGGACAGGGGGCGAGGGAACTGAAGCTTTCTTT.

This chain connects TRBV7-2 to TRBJ2-3, with 8 bases that match TRBD2. This CDR3 is 17 amino acids long. J lost 0 bases, V lost 5 bases, and 10 bases had no gene match. Germline CDR1 and CDR2: SGHTA and FQGNSA. The CDR3 nucleotides are TGTGCCAGCAGCCGCCGGACTAGCCCCCCGAGCACAGATACGCAGTATTTT. Amino acid sequence: CASSRRTSPPSTDTQYF.

V is TRBV4-3 and J is TRBJ1-3; D not resolved. Germline lookup yields CDR1 LGHNA and CDR2 YSLEER. The CDR3 extends over 14 amino acids. V was shortened by 4 bases and J by 2 bases, with 9 bases between the two germline ends. CDR3: CASSPVPPGNTIYF. The CDR3, as DNA: TGCGCCAGCAGCCCTGTCCCCCCTGGAAACACCATATATTTT.

The chain links TRBV5-4 to TRBJ2-3; D is unclear. The length of the CDR3 is 13 residues. CDR1 is SGHNT, CDR2 YYREEE, per germline (reference sequence). V was trimmed by 4 bases and J by 4 bases, leaving 10 bases between them. CDR3 nucleotide sequence: TGTGCCAGCAGCGGGGTGGGGTCAGATACGCAGTATTTT. It encodes CASSGVGSDTQYF.

This clone was recorded once. In nucleotides, the CDR3 is TGTGCCAGCAGTTTATCCCGGGACAGGGAAGTGACGCCCAGGGAAAAACTGTTTTTT. It is translated as CASSLSRDREVTPREKLFF. The chain recombines TRBV27 with TRBJ1-4; 9 bases agree with TRBD1. Germline-derived CDR1 and CDR2 are MNHEY and SMNVEV (reference sequence). V was pared by 0 bases and J by 8 bases, with 16 bases of the junction left unmatched. This CDR3 comprises 19 residues.

The rearrangement joins TRBV5-1 to TRBJ2-1, with 8 bases fitting TRBD1. With V trimmed by 3 bases and J by 5 bases, 4 bases remained unmatched. CDR1 is SGHRS, CDR2 YFSETQ, per germline. The CDR3 sequence is 14 residues long. CDR3 sequence reads: CASSCGQGHNEQFF. CDR3 DNA: TGCGCCAGCAGCTGCGGACAGGGACACAATGAGCAGTTCTTC.

The J gene is TRBJ1-1, the V gene TRBV23-1; D is unclear. TRBV23-1 has ORF status, its function being uncertain. The CDR3 spans 15 residues. The germline V and J ends were trimmed by 6 bases and 4 bases, with 18 bases remaining between them. The CDR3 sequence is CASSSPPPVCTEAFF. CDR3 in DNA: TGCGCCAGCAGCTCCCCTCCTCCGGTCTGCACTGAAGCTTTCTTT.

The chain combines TRBV2 with TRBJ2-7; D assignment may be TRBD1 or TRBD2 (5 bases each). CDR3 length: 14 residues. The V and J ends lost 7 bases and 4 bases respectively, with 17 bases between them. The V gene's germline CDR1 is SNHLY and CDR2 FYNNEI. The CDR3 DNA follows: TGTGCCAGCATTCCTCGGGACCTGACTTACGAGCAGTACTTC. Translating gives CASIPRDLTYEQYF.

V gene TRBV6-5 combines with J gene TRBJ1-3; D possibly corresponds to TRBD1 (6 bases). V lost 5 bases and J 11 bases, leaving 19 bases between the germline ends. The CDR3 has 14 residues. The germline V gene encodes CDR1 MNHEY and CDR2 SVGAGI. This CDR3 reads CASSKAQQGRPIYF. The CDR3 coding sequence is TGTGCCAGCAGTAAGGCGCAACAGGGAAGGCCCATATATTTT.

The genes are TRBV7-9 and TRBJ1-3; unclear D gene. Germline CDR1 and CDR2: SEHNR and FQNEAQ (reference sequence). Trimming left V 0 bases short and J 4 bases short, with 10 bases between. CDR3 length: 15 amino acids. The CDR3: CASSLAEGRGNTIYF. The CDR3 DNA sequence: TGTGCCAGCAGCTTAGCGGAGGGAAGAGGAAACACCATATATTTT.

The chain has TRBV5-8 and TRBJ2-2; D unclear. V was trimmed by 2 bases and J by 7 bases, leaving 12 bases between them. Germline V CDR1 and CDR2: SGHTS, YDEGEE. The CDR3 contains 14 residues. In DNA form, the CDR3 reads TGTGCCAGCAGCTTTGGCGGCTATGGCGGGGAGCTGTTTTTT. Translated: CASSFGGYGGELFF.